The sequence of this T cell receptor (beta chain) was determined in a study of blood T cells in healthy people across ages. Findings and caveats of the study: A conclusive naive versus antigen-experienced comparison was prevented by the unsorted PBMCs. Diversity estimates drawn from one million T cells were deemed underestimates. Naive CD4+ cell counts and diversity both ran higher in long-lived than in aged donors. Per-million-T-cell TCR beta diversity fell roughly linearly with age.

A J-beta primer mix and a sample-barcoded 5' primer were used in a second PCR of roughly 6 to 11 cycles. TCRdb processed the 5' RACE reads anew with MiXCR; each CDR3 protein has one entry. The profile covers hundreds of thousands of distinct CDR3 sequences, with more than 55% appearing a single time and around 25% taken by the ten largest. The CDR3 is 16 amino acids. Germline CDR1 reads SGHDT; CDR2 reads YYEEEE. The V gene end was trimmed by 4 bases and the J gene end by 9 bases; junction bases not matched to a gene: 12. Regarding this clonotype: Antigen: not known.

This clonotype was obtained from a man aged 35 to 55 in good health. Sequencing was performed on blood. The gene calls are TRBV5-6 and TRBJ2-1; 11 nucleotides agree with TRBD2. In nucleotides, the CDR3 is TGTGCCAGCAGCCCTCGACTAGCGGGGAAGTATCCTGAGCAGTTCTTC. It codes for CASSPRLAGKYPEQFF. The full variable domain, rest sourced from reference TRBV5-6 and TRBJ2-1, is DAGVTQSPTHLIKTRGQQVTLRCSPKSGHDTVSWYQQALGQGPQFIFQYYEEEERQRGNFPDRFSGHQFPNYSSELNVNALLLGDSALYLCASSPRLAGKYPEQFFGPGTRLTVL.